This TCR beta chain was recorded in a study of T cell repertoires in cytomegalovirus infection. V lost 6 bases, J lost 3 bases, and 6 bases lay in between. This CDR3 contains 12 residues. Germline assignment: CDR1 MNHNY and CDR2 SVGAGI (reference sequence). TCRdb fed the reads into MiXCR, producing one record per CDR3 protein. The table lists about 400,000 distinct CDR3 sequences, about 35% of them singletons. Remarks on this clonotype: The antigen is undetermined.

The chain is built from TRBV6-6 and TRBJ2-1; D may be TRBD2 (5 bases). The TCR originated in a human donor in good health (CMV status not recorded). Some clones in this sample may be carry-over from other donors' samples. The sample here was cultured PBMCs, taken from culture after CMV antigen stimulation. CDR3 bases: TGTGCCAGCAGGACTATCTACAATGAGCAGTTCTTC. Translating it yields CASRTIYNEQFF.